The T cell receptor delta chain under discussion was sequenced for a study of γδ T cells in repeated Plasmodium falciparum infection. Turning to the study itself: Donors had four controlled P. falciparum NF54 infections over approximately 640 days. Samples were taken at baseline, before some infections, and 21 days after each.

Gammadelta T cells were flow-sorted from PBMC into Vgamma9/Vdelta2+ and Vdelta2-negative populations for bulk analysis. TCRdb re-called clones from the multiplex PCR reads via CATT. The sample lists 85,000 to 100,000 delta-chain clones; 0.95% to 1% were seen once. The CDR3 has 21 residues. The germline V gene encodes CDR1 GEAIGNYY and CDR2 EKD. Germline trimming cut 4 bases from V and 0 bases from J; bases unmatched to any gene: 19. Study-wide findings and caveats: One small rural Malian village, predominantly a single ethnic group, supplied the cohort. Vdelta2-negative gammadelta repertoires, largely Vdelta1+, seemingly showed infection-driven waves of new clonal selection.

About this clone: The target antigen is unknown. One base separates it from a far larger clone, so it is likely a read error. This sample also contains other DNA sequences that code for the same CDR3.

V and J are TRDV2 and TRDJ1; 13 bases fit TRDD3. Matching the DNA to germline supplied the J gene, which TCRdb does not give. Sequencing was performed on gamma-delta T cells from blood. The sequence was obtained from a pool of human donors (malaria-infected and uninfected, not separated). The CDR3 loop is CACDTVTGGYAERKDTDKLIF. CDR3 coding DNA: TGTGCCTGTGATACCGTTACTGGGGGATACGCCGAGCGGAAGGACACCGATAAACTCATCTTT.